The rows below give T cell receptor beta chains drawn from one sample of a study of a mutant IDH1 vaccine in newly diagnosed glioma. Using immunoSEQ multiplex PCR, the repertoire was profiled, and TCRdb retains in-frame clones only, with some absent. The sample lists 25,000 to 35,000 clones, roughly 82% occurring once. Sample: PBMCs, taken from a glioma patient treated with radiotherapy, temozolomide or both. The receptors come from a man in his thirties or forties with glioma. The CDR3 runs from the conserved cysteine through the conserved F or W. The D gene is left open where the match is weak. Clone sizes are given selectively: once, few, many, or a class where the clone is expanded.

TRBV15,TRBJ2-1,.,.,CATSRVGSYNEQFF,TGTGCCACCAGCAGAGTCGGCTCCTACAATGAGCAGTTCTTC
TRBV5-1,TRBJ1-1,.,once,CASSLVFGEEAFF,TGCGCCAGCAGCTTGGTCTTTGGCGAAGAAGCTTTCTTT
TRBV2,TRBJ2-5,.,.,CASSEVTRGAQYF,TGTGCCAGCAGTGAAGTAACTAGAGGGGCCCAGTACTTC
TRBV9,TRBJ2-7,TRBD2,.,CASSVSTATSGIPYEQYF,TGTGCCAGCAGCGTCTCAACTGCGACTAGCGGGATACCCTACGAGCAGTACTTC
TRBV10-3,TRBJ1-1,TRBD1,.,CAISEGQGLGVNTEAFF,TGTGCCATCAGTGAGGGACAGGGTTTGGGGGTGAACACTGAAGCTTTCTTT
TRBV29-1,TRBJ2-7,.,.,CSVRSGASSYEQYF,TGCAGCGTTAGGTCGGGGGCGAGCTCCTACGAGCAGTACTTC
TRBV6-5,TRBJ2-7,TRBD1,.,CASRVGQAYEQYF,TGTGCCAGCAGGGTCGGACAGGCCTACGAGCAGTACTTC
TRBV6-4,TRBJ1-2,.,.,CASSDRHRDTEHYGYTF,TGTGCCAGCAGTGACAGACACCGGGACACCGAGCACTATGGCTACACCTTC
TRBV2,TRBJ2-5,TRBD1,few,CASGTEEETQYF,TGTGCCAGCGGGACAGAAGAAGAGACCCAGTACTTC
TRBV27,TRBJ2-2,.,few,CASNAGTRLTGELFF,TGTGCCAGCAACGCCGGGACAAGGCTCACCGGGGAGCTGTTTTTT
TRBV30,TRBJ1-1,TRBD1,few,CAWSWRGHTEAFF,TGTGCCTGGAGTTGGAGGGGGCACACTGAAGCTTTCTTT
TRBV19,TRBJ2-2,.,.,CASSIIQGSGELFF,TGTGCCAGTAGTATAATTCAGGGTTCCGGGGAGCTGTTTTTT
TRBV11-2,TRBJ1-5,TRBD1,.,CASSQGQGARGNQPQHF,TGTGCCAGCAGCCAGGGACAGGGGGCGAGAGGCAATCAGCCCCAGCATTTT
TRBV2,TRBJ2-7,.,.,CASRQDSFLSYEQYF,TGTGCCAGCAGGCAGGACAGCTTCCTATCCTACGAGCAGTACTTC
TRBV9,TRBJ1-4,.,medium-sized,CASSPTSTNEKLFF,TGTGCCAGCAGTCCTACATCAACTAATGAAAAACTGTTTTTT
TRBV9,TRBJ1-2,.,.,CASSVVTERNYGYTF,TGTGCCAGCAGCGTAGTCACAGAACGGAACTATGGCTACACCTTC
TRBV2,TRBJ2-7,.,few,CASSERQVSYEQYF,TGTGCCAGCAGTGAAAGGCAGGTTTCCTACGAGCAGTACTTC
TRBV19,TRBJ1-1,.,few,CASSISSGSEAFF,TGTGCCAGTAGTATTTCTTCGGGAAGTGAAGCTTTCTTT
TRBV27,TRBJ1-1,.,.,CASSPVREYTEAFF,TGTGCCAGCAGTCCTGTCAGGGAATACACTGAAGCTTTCTTT